Below are 29 T cell receptor beta chains sequenced from a single sample in a study of graft-versus-host responses after intestinal transplantation. For these TCRs, the target antigens are not known. Clones were sequenced by immunoSEQ multiplex PCR, and TCRdb holds only the in-frame ones, with some missing. Found here are some 90,000 clones, roughly 91% of them singletons; the top ten hold 0.4% to 0.6%. The source was unstimulated CD8+ T cells sorted from spleen or lymph node cells, collected before intestinal transplant. These receptors came from a human donor who received an intestinal transplant.

The chain links TRBV19 to TRBJ2-1; D perhaps matches TRBD1 (7 bases). This CDR3 region has 15 residues. CDR1 LNHDA and CDR2 SQIVND come from the germline V gene (reference sequence). V was clipped by 3 bases and J by 6 bases, with 15 bases between them. The CDR3 region is CASSIGGGEFNEQFF. CDR3 sequence (DNA): TGTGCCAGTAGTATTGGAGGGGGCGAGTTCAATGAGCAGTTCTTC.

This clone showed up just once. This rearrangement joins TRBV14 to TRBJ1-4; possibly TRBD1 for D (5 bases). The germline V gene has CDR1 SGHDN and CDR2 FVKESK. This CDR3 has 17 residues. Deletions cut 1 base from V and 4 bases from J, with 16 bases between. The CDR3 DNA sequence: TGTGCCAGCAGCCAAGGCCAGGGTGTTATGGTTAATGAAAAACTGTTTTTT. Its translation: CASSQGQGVMVNEKLFF.

In its sample, this clone was seen a few times. The chain couples TRBV7-9 to TRBJ1-1; D unclear. The CDR3 contains 14 residues. V lost 3 bases and J 6 bases, leaving 14 bases between the germline ends. Germline V CDR1 and CDR2: SEHNR, FQNEAQ (reference sequence). The CDR3 region has the DNA TGTGCCAGCAGCTTTAATAGGGAGGATCCTGAAGCTTTCTTT. Translation gives CASSFNREDPEAFF.

The CDR3 spells CASQQGYEQYF. DNA of the CDR3: TGTGCCAGCCAACAGGGCTATGAGCAGTACTTC. The chain combines TRBV27 with TRBJ2-7; D possibly corresponds to TRBD1 (6 bases). Germline V lookup: CDR1 MNHEY, CDR2 SMNVEV (reference sequence). The CDR3 is made up of 11 amino acids. V was cut by 8 bases and J by 7 bases, with 12 bases left in between.

The genes are TRBV5-6 and TRBJ2-7, with 9 nucleotides matching TRBD1. CDR3 size: 13 residues. CDR1 is SGHDT and CDR2 is YYEEEE in the germline V gene. Germline trimming cut 4 bases from V and 6 bases from J; bases unmatched to any gene: 5. The CDR3 coding sequence is TGTGCCAGCAGCATGGGACAGGGAAGCGAGCAGTACTTC. As protein: CASSMGQGSEQYF.

This chain's CDR3 is CASSQERRGVYEQYF. In nucleotides, the CDR3 is TGCGCCAGCAGCCAAGAACGGCGGGGGGTGTACGAGCAGTACTTC. The chain is built from TRBV4-3 and TRBJ2-7, with TRBD2 matching 8 bases. The CDR3 loop spans 15 amino acids. Trimming cost V 0 bases and J 4 bases; bases outside gene matches: 5. Germline CDR1 is LGHNA and CDR2 is YSLEER.

The J gene is TRBJ2-3, the V gene TRBV13; D is perhaps TRBD2 (6 bases). Trimming took off 2 bases at V and 2 bases at J, with 11 bases between the two ends. Germline V gene lookup returns CDR1 PRHDT and CDR2 FYEKMQ (reference sequence). The CDR3 has 15 amino acids. CDR3 protein: CASSLTGTYTDTQYF. In nucleotides, the CDR3 is TGTGCCAGCAGCTTAACCGGGACTTACACAGATACGCAGTATTTT.

V gene TRBV7-8 combines with J gene TRBJ2-7, with TRBD2 identical over 10 bases. This CDR3 is built from 16 residues. Germline-derived CDR1 and CDR2 are SGHVS and FQNEAQ. The ends lost 1 base at V and 1 base at J; junction bases unmatched: 4. The CDR3 DNA reads TGTGCCAGCAGCTTAGGTCTAGCGGGGGTTTCCTACGAGCAGTACTTC. Its translation: CASSLGLAGVSYEQYF.

This chain uses TRBV29-1 with TRBJ2-3; 9 nucleotides align to TRBD2. The CDR3 has 15 amino acids. The V gene's germline CDR1 is SQVTM and CDR2 ANQGSEA. Trimming removed 6 bases from V and 0 bases from J; junction bases left unmatched: 7. The chain's CDR3 is CSVEGTSGSTDTQYF. The CDR3 DNA reads TGCAGCGTCGAGGGAACTAGCGGGAGCACAGATACGCAGTATTTT.

The chain carries TRBV5-1 and TRBJ2-5, with a weak D call TRBD1 (6 bases). Germline CDR1 reads SGHRS; CDR2 reads YFSETQ. The CDR3 sequence is 16 residues long. V gave up 0 bases and J gave up 0 bases, with 12 bases separating them. CDR3 region: CASSLEAGEYQETQYF. The CDR3 DNA reads as TGCGCCAGCAGCTTGGAGGCAGGGGAGTACCAAGAGACCCAGTACTTC.

The rearrangement links TRBV7-6 to TRBJ2-7, with TRBD1 matching over 10 bases. The ends lost 5 bases at V and 4 bases at J; junction bases unmatched: 8. The V gene's germline CDR1 is SGHVS and CDR2 FNYEAQ. The CDR3 runs 15 residues. The CDR3 sequence is CASSDTGTGVYEQYF. In nucleotides, the CDR3 is TGTGCCAGCAGCGATACCGGGACAGGGGTTTACGAGCAGTACTTC.

The gene calls are TRBV28 and TRBJ1-1, with D uncertain. This CDR3 comprises 13 residues. Germline lookup yields CDR1 MDHEN and CDR2 SYDVKM. Between the trimmed V and J ends, which lost 5 bases and 0 bases, there was a span of 7 bases. The CDR3 bases are TGTGCCAGCAGTCCTATTATGAACACTGAAGCTTTCTTT. Translated, it gives CASSPIMNTEAFF.

The chain couples TRBV27 to TRBJ2-7; D ambiguous. Trimming left V 0 bases short and J 3 bases short, with 6 bases between. The germline gives CDR1 MNHEY, CDR2 SMNVEV (reference sequence). The CDR3 runs 13 residues. CDR3 amino acids: CASSLSVSYEQYF. CDR3 nucleotides: TGTGCCAGCAGTTTATCGGTCAGCTACGAGCAGTACTTC.

The chain carries TRBV4-2 and TRBJ2-7; 9 nucleotides agree with TRBD1. Per the germline V gene, CDR1 is LGHNA and CDR2 is YNFKEQ. The CDR3 totals 15 residues. V was clipped by 3 bases and J by 5 bases; unmatched bases: 8. DNA of the CDR3: TGTGCCAGCAGCCAGGTACAGGGGGCTTCCGACGAGCAGTACTTC. This codes for CASSQVQGASDEQYF.

V gene TRBV5-4 combines with J gene TRBJ2-4; D might be TRBD1 (5 bases). V lost 5 bases and J lost 8, with 17 bases in between. Looked up from germline, CDR1 is SGHNT and CDR2 is YYREEE (reference sequence). This CDR3 is built from 14 residues. CDR3 bases: TGTGCCAGCAGGAGTGGTGTAGGGGCTGACATTCAGTACTTC. It is translated as CASRSGVGADIQYF.

By frequency in the sample, this clone is medium-sized (0.01 to 0.1%). The chain combines TRBV10-3 with TRBJ2-7, with D hard to call. The length of the CDR3 is 12 residues. Germline V gene sequence: CDR1 ENHRY, CDR2 SYGVKD. Trimming shortened V by 2 bases and J by 3 bases, and 5 bases separated the two germline ends. The CDR3 region is CAISEGNYEQYF. CDR3 nucleotide sequence: TGTGCCATCAGTGAGGGCAACTACGAGCAGTACTTC.

The chain couples TRBV6-1 to TRBJ2-2, with D perhaps TRBD2 (5 bases). The CDR3 contains 14 residues. Per germline, CDR1 MNHNS and CDR2 SASEGT. V dropped 11 bases and J dropped 0 bases, with 13 bases sitting between them. The CDR3 region has the DNA TGTGCCGGCCTAGCAGGAGCGAACACCGGGGAGCTGTTTTTT. This sequence encodes CAGLAGANTGELFF.

Here the CDR3 DNA reads TGCGCCAGCAGCTTATCGGACAGGGCCAATCAGCCCCAGCATTTT. Its translation is CASSLSDRANQPQHF. The chain is built from TRBV5-1 and TRBJ1-5, with 8 bases aligning to TRBD1. The CDR3 length is 15 residues. Germline lookup yields CDR1 SGHRS and CDR2 YFSETQ. The trim removed 2 bases at V and 3 bases at J, leaving 4 bases unmatched.

This clone was observed a few times. This chain links TRBV6-4 with TRBJ1-1; tentatively, D is TRBD1 (5 bases). Trimming removed 7 bases at V and 3 bases at J, with 12 bases between. The CDR3 is 13 amino acids. Looked up from germline, CDR1 is MRHNA and CDR2 is SNTAGT. The CDR3 nucleotides read TGTGCCAGCATCGGGGGAATGTACACTGAAGCTTTCTTT. It encodes CASIGGMYTEAFF.

The CDR3 loop is CASSADLAYEQYF. The CDR3 bases are TGTGCCAGTAGCGCGGACTTGGCCTACGAGCAGTACTTC. The chain recombines TRBV19 with TRBJ2-5, with D perhaps TRBD2 (5 bases). The J call may be wrong; the DNA end is better matched by TRBJ2-7. Germline loops: CDR1 LNHDA, CDR2 SQIVND (reference sequence). The CDR3 totals 13 residues.

The V and J genes are TRBV7-8 and TRBJ2-1, with a tentative D call TRBD1 (6 bases). V lost 5 bases and J lost 7, with 15 bases in between. The CDR3 is 14 residues long. Germline assignment: CDR1 SGHVS and CDR2 FQNEAQ. In DNA form, the CDR3 reads TGTGCCAGCAGCCAGGCTACAGGGAGTAATGAGCAGTTCTTC. Protein product: CASSQATGSNEQFF.

This sequence joins TRBV7-9 and TRBJ2-7; no clear D. V was trimmed by 0 bases and J by 1 base, leaving 4 bases between them. The length of the CDR3 is 13 residues. The germline V gene has CDR1 SEHNR and CDR2 FQNEAQ (reference sequence). CDR3 coding DNA: TGTGCCAGCAGCTTAGCGGCTTCCTACGAGCAGTACTTC. Translated, it gives CASSLAASYEQYF.

The chain joins TRBV19 to TRBJ2-2; 8 bases match TRBD2. CDR3 length equals 17 residues. Germline V CDR1 and CDR2: LNHDA, SQIVND (reference sequence). Trimming at V came to 1 base and at J to 6 bases, leaving 10 bases not matched to a gene. CDR3: CASSIVVQRGRPGELFF. The DNA for the CDR3 is TGTGCCAGTAGTATAGTGGTGCAGCGGGGGAGGCCCGGGGAGCTGTTTTTT.

The chain couples TRBV29-1 to TRBJ2-1; D may be TRBD2 (6 bases). Germline V gives CDR1 SQVTM, CDR2 ANQGSEA. V gave up 0 bases and J gave up 4 bases, with 16 bases separating them. This CDR3 is built from 16 residues. DNA for the CDR3: TGCAGCGTTGAAGATGGGGGGAGGCGTTCTTACAATGAGCAGTTCTTC. Amino acid sequence: CSVEDGGRRSYNEQFF.

The CDR3 spells CASSPGQGSGEGFF. DNA of the CDR3: TGCGCCAGCAGCCCCGGTCAAGGGAGCGGAGAAGGGTTCTTC. V and J are TRBV4-1 and TRBJ2-1; perhaps TRBD2 as D (5 bases). The ends were cut back, 4 bases at V and 15 bases at J, with 22 bases in the middle. CDR1 and CDR2 from the germline V gene are MGHRA and YSYEKL. The CDR3 covers 14 residues.

The rearrangement uses TRBV7-2 and TRBJ1-5; 7 positions match TRBD1. V was clipped by 0 bases and J by 5 bases; unmatched bases: 7. Germline loops: CDR1 SGHTA, CDR2 FQGNSA. The CDR3 has 16 amino acids. The CDR3 protein is CASSLADGTVYQPQHF. CDR3 bases: TGTGCCAGCAGCTTAGCGGATGGGACAGTTTATCAGCCCCAGCATTTT.

V usage is TRBV4-3 and J usage is TRBJ2-1, with a tentative D call TRBD1 (5 bases). V was trimmed by 0 bases and J by 4 bases, leaving 13 bases between them. Germline CDR1 reads LGHNA; CDR2 reads YSLEER. The CDR3 is 16 amino acids. CDR3 nucleotide sequence: TGCGCCAGCAGCCAAGATGACAGTCCAACTTACAATGAGCAGTTCTTC. The encoded protein is CASSQDDSPTYNEQFF.

This rearrangement joins TRBV27 to TRBJ1-3; 8 bases agree with TRBD1. The V gene end was trimmed by 4 bases and the J gene end by 1 base; junction bases not matched to a gene: 3. The germline V gene encodes CDR1 MNHEY and CDR2 SMNVEV (reference sequence). The CDR3 consists of 15 residues. The CDR3 region has the DNA TGTGCCAGCAGTTACCAGGGGGCTTCTGGAAACACCATATATTTT. It is translated as CASSYQGASGNTIYF.

This clone was counted a single time. V and J are TRBV19 and TRBJ2-1; 7 bases map to TRBD2. The CDR3 loop spans 15 amino acids. Germline trimming cut 4 bases from V and 4 bases from J; bases unmatched to any gene: 7. Germline V gene data show CDR1 as LNHDA and CDR2 as SQIVND (reference sequence). CDR3 protein: CASSSGGTTYNEQFF. The CDR3 DNA reads TGTGCCAGTAGTAGCGGCGGGACTACGTACAATGAGCAGTTCTTC.